These 5 T cell receptor beta chains were sequenced from one sample in a study of blood T cell repertoires in COVID-19. Profiled with immunoSEQ multiplex PCR; TCRdb holds only in-frame clones, not every one. The data contain a few hundred thousand clones, 84% of them singletons. Material: peripheral blood. These receptors all come from a woman between 40 and 55 years old who had recovered from COVID-19.

V is TRBV15 and J is TRBJ1-5; the match to TRBD1 covers 9 bases. The V segment lost 1 base and the J segment 7 bases; nucleotides outside the gene matches: 8. In germline, CDR1 is LNHNV, CDR2 YYDKDF (reference sequence). This CDR3 is built from 16 residues. The CDR3 is CATSRGGRDRVQPQHF. The CDR3 region has the DNA TGTGCCACCAGCAGAGGGGGCCGGGACAGGGTACAGCCCCAGCATTTT.

The J gene is TRBJ1-2, the V gene TRBV29-1; D remains ambiguous. This CDR3 region has 12 residues. The germline CDR1 and CDR2 sequences are SQVTM and ANQGSEA. Trimming stripped 4 bases from V and 6 bases from J, with 12 bases between. CDR3 bases: TGCAGCGTTGCTAGGTCACCTGATGGCTACACCTTC. Translation gives CSVARSPDGYTF.

In this sample, this clone turned up a few times. The chain uses TRBV7-6 and TRBJ2-2; 11 bases match TRBD2. Germline-derived CDR1 and CDR2 are SGHVS and FNYEAQ. The CDR3 contains 15 residues. The J segment lost 1 base and the V segment lost 7 bases, leaving 2 bases of the junction unmatched. For the CDR3, the DNA is TGTGCCAGCACCCTAGCGGGGGGGAACACCGGGGAGCTGTTTTTT. Amino acid sequence: CASTLAGGNTGELFF.

The genes are TRBV2 and TRBJ1-2; no clear D. The CDR3 sequence is 12 residues long. CDR1 SNHLY and CDR2 FYNNEI come from the germline V gene. The V and J ends lost 8 bases and 2 bases respectively, with 9 bases between them. The CDR3 sequence: CASGSANYGYTF. In DNA form, the CDR3 reads TGTGCCAGCGGCAGCGCCAACTATGGCTACACCTTC.

The J gene is TRBJ2-5, the V gene TRBV7-2, with unresolved D. CDR1 and CDR2 (germline): SGHTA, FQGNSA. This CDR3 is built from 13 residues. Trimming left V 1 base short and J 7 bases short, with 10 bases between. CDR3 bases: TGTGCCAGCAGCTTAGGACTGGCTGGGACCCAGTACTTC. This encodes CASSLGLAGTQYF.